The rows below give T cell receptor beta chains drawn from one sample of a study of OX40 agonist ivuxolimab in advanced cancers. Assay: immunoSEQ multiplex PCR; the TCRdb copy retains only in-frame clones and omits some. The table records approximately 71,000 clones, 84% of them present only once. Here the sequenced sample was CD4+ or CD8+ T cells sorted from blood, taken in a trial of the OX40 agonist ivuxolimab. Source of these receptors: an adult with an advanced solid tumor such as melanoma, head and neck, liver or kidney cancer. The CDR3 runs from the conserved cysteine through the conserved F or W. D genes are given only for firm matches. Clone size is stated in some rows and not others, as once, few, many or a class when expanded.

DNA	CDR3	J	size	V	D
TGTGCCAGTAGTTCTACAGGGGGTTATGGGGAGACCCAGTACTTC	CASSSTGGYGETQYF	TRBJ2-5	-	TRBV19	TRBD1
TGTGCCAGCAGCTATCAGGGGAATCAGCCCCAGCATTTT	CASSYQGNQPQHF	TRBJ1-5	-	TRBV7-2	-
TGCAGCGTGGACAGGGGGAAAGGAGAGACCCAGTACTTC	CSVDRGKGETQYF	TRBJ2-5	once	TRBV29-1	TRBD1
TGTGCCAGCAGCGTAGGGGTAGCGGGGGGTCAAGAGACCCAGTACTTC	CASSVGVAGGQETQYF	TRBJ2-5	-	TRBV9	TRBD2
TGTGCCAGCAGTGACCCGCCCGGGCAGGGAGGCGTCCTGACTTTC	CASSDPPGQGGVLTF	TRBJ2-6	few	TRBV2	-
TGTGCCAGCAGCCCGGGACAGGGGCGGGGAGGACTGTTTTTT	CASSPGQGRGGLFF	TRBJ1-4	-	TRBV2	TRBD1
TGTGCCAGCAGTTTTGGTGGGGGAGTAACAACAGATACGCAGTATTTT	CASSFGGGVTTDTQYF	TRBJ2-3	-	TRBV28	-
TGTGCCAGCAGCGTGGTTCCGGGCTCGGGCCGGGAAAAACTGTTTTTT	CASSVVPGSGREKLFF	TRBJ1-4	once	TRBV5-5	-
TGTGCCACCAGCAGAGATAATCAGGCCCAGCATTTT	CATSRDNQAQHF	TRBJ1-5	-	TRBV15	-
TGTGCCAGCAGCTTTAGCCCCGGGACAGGGGGAAACAATGAGCAGTTCTTC	CASSFSPGTGGNNEQFF	TRBJ2-1	few	TRBV7-9	TRBD1
TGTGCCAGCAGTGAGTATGACAGGTCCTCCTACGAGCAGTACTTC	CASSEYDRSSYEQYF	TRBJ2-7	once	TRBV25-1	-
TGCAGCGTTGGGGACAGGGGGTATGCTTTCTTT	CSVGDRGYAFF	TRBJ1-1	once	TRBV29-1	TRBD1
TGTGCCAGCAGACCCGGACAGAGCCTGAACACTGAAGCTTTCTTT	CASRPGQSLNTEAFF	TRBJ1-1	-	TRBV6-6	-
TGTGCCAGCAGTTTAACCGGGACTAGCGGAGATAAAGAGACCCAGTACTTC	CASSLTGTSGDKETQYF	TRBJ2-5	-	TRBV27	TRBD2
TGTGCCAGCAGCCCCCGGGGAGGAGGACAGGGGCACCCCCAGCATTTT	CASSPRGGGQGHPQHF	TRBJ1-5	-	TRBV27	TRBD1
TGTGCCAGCAGCTTACTAACAGGGACCCGAAACAATGAGCAGTTCTTC	CASSLLTGTRNNEQFF	TRBJ2-1	-	TRBV7-8	-
TGCGCCAGCAGCCCGTTTAGCACAGATACGCAGTATTTT	CASSPFSTDTQYF	TRBJ2-3	-	TRBV5-1	-
TGTGCCAGTAGCCTTCCGGGACAGGGGGCCCACGAGCAGTACTTC	CASSLPGQGAHEQYF	TRBJ2-7	-	TRBV19	TRBD1
TGTGCCAGCAGTTTCGGGAATCAGCCCCAGCATTTT	CASSFGNQPQHF	TRBJ1-5	-	TRBV6-1	-
TGTGCCACCTCTAATAGACAGGGGCAAATTGGCTACACCTTC	CATSNRQGQIGYTF	TRBJ1-2	-	TRBV10-3	TRBD1
TGTGCCAGCAAACTGACAGGGGGGCGTGAAAAACTGTTTTTT	CASKLTGGREKLFF	TRBJ1-4	-	TRBV6-5	TRBD1
TGTGCCAGCAGTGGGCCGGTCAGCACAGATACGCAGTATTTT	CASSGPVSTDTQYF	TRBJ2-3	-	TRBV6-1	-
TGCAGGGGAGCCCCCGGAGCTTTCTTT	CRGAPGAFF	TRBJ1-1	-	TRBV20-1	-
TGTGCCAGCAGTGAACAGGGGGCTATCGGGGAGCTGTTTTTT	CASSEQGAIGELFF	TRBJ2-2	once	TRBV7-9	TRBD1
TGCGCCAGCAGCCAAGATCCCTCGGGGTTCTATGGCTACACCTTC	CASSQDPSGFYGYTF	TRBJ1-2	-	TRBV4-3	-
TGCAGTGCTAGTGATGAGCAGTTCTTC	CSASDEQFF	TRBJ2-1	-	TRBV20-1	-
TGCGCCAGCAGCATGGGACAGAGCACAGATACGCAGTATTTT	CASSMGQSTDTQYF	TRBJ2-3	-	TRBV5-1	TRBD1
TGCAGCGGCCTCGGGGGAGAGACCCAGTACTTC	CSGLGGETQYF	TRBJ2-5	-	TRBV29-1	-
TGTGCCAGCAGCCACAGAAGCGGGAGTGGTAGAGATACGCAGTATTTT	CASSHRSGSGRDTQYF	TRBJ2-3	-	TRBV4-2	TRBD2
TGTGCCAGCAGCCATACCGGGACTACCTTGGGCGGGGAGCTGTTTTTT	CASSHTGTTLGGELFF	TRBJ2-2	-	TRBV21-1	-
TGCAGCGTTGAGAACAGGGGGGAGGGTGGCTACACCTTC	CSVENRGEGGYTF	TRBJ1-2	-	TRBV29-1	TRBD1
TGTGCCAGCAGCTCTAGGTCAGGGGCCTCACCCCTCCACTTT	CASSSRSGASPLHF	TRBJ1-6	-	TRBV7-8	-
TGTGCCAGCAGCTTGGAACAGGGGGAGTACGAAAAACTGTTTTTT	CASSLEQGEYEKLFF	TRBJ1-4	-	TRBV5-4	TRBD1
TGCGCCAGCAGCTTGGACGGGGCCAATCAGCCCCAGCATTTT	CASSLDGANQPQHF	TRBJ1-5	-	TRBV5-1	-
TGCGCCAGCAGCTTACAGGGGAGGATGAATGAGCAGTTCTTC	CASSLQGRMNEQFF	TRBJ2-1	-	TRBV5-1	-
TGCGCCAGCAGCTTGAGCCAGGGTGAATATGGCTACACCTTC	CASSLSQGEYGYTF	TRBJ1-2	once	TRBV5-1	-
TGTGCCAGCAGCTTACCCGTTACTGGGGCCAACGTCCTGACTTTC	CASSLPVTGANVLTF	TRBJ2-6	-	TRBV7-9	-
TGTGCCTGGCGTGTACCGGGACAGGGGATCACAGATACGCAGTATTTT	CAWRVPGQGITDTQYF	TRBJ2-3	-	TRBV30	TRBD1
TGTGCCTGGATGCGGGAGGGGGCGAGGGAGACCCAGTACTTC	CAWMREGARETQYF	TRBJ2-5	-	TRBV30	TRBD2
TGTGCCAGTAGTATAGCAGGACAGGGTGGGCCCGATACGCAGTATTTT	CASSIAGQGGPDTQYF	TRBJ2-3	-	TRBV19	TRBD1
TGTGCCAGCAGCTTGGGACTAGCGGGAACTCAGTACACCGGGGAGCTGTTTTTT	CASSLGLAGTQYTGELFF	TRBJ2-2	-	TRBV7-2	TRBD2
TGTGCCAGTAGTATCGAAGGTAGCTCTGGAAACACCATATATTTT	CASSIEGSSGNTIYF	TRBJ1-3	-	TRBV19	-
TGTGCCAGCTCACGAATAAGCGGGAGGGTTAACAATGAGCAGTTCTTC	CASSRISGRVNNEQFF	TRBJ2-1	-	TRBV18	TRBD2
TGTGCCAGCAGCTTAAGGACCGCGGGGGGCTACACCTTC	CASSLRTAGGYTF	TRBJ1-2	-	TRBV7-8	-
TGTGCCCTTAGTCTGCAAAATACCCCCCTCCACTTT	CALSLQNTPLHF	TRBJ1-6	-	TRBV30	-
TGTGCCAGCAGCGACAGTTGGGCCAACGTCCTGACTTTC	CASSDSWANVLTF	TRBJ2-6	-	TRBV7-9	-
TGTGCCAGCAGCTTAGACTCTAGACTTGAGACCCAGTACTTC	CASSLDSRLETQYF	TRBJ2-5	-	TRBV11-1	-
TGTGCCAGCAGTGGTTGGGACACCGGGGAGCTGTTTTTT	CASSGWDTGELFF	TRBJ2-2	-	TRBV27	-
TGCGCCAGCAGCTTGGGAGGGGGCGACGCCTACAATGAGCAGTTCTTC	CASSLGGGDAYNEQFF	TRBJ2-1	-	TRBV5-1	TRBD1
TGTGCCAGCAGAAGGACCCTTAGCTCCTACGAGCAGTACTTC	CASRRTLSSYEQYF	TRBJ2-7	-	TRBV6-6	-
TGTGCCAGCAGCGTCCACCGGGACAGGGGGGGGAATGAGCAGTTCTTC	CASSVHRDRGGNEQFF	TRBJ2-1	-	TRBV5-8	TRBD1
TGTGCCAGCAGCCCAACCGGGACTAGCGGGGGCGGGGAGACCCAGTACTTC	CASSPTGTSGGGETQYF	TRBJ2-5	-	TRBV7-2	TRBD2
TGTGCCAGCAGCCCTCCGGGAAGCTCGAACACTGAAGCTTTCTTT	CASSPPGSSNTEAFF	TRBJ1-1	-	TRBV9	-
TGTGCCAGCAGTGACTCAGGCGTCAGTCGGGCCTACGAGCAGTACTTC	CASSDSGVSRAYEQYF	TRBJ2-7	-	TRBV6-4	-
TGTGCCAGCAGCCGGCACCTGCGGGGCGCCGCGGAACGAGCCTACGAGCAGTACTTC	CASSRHLRGAAERAYEQYF	TRBJ2-7	-	TRBV5-8	-
TGTGCCAGCAGCCAAGAACACTCGGGGGCTACTGAAGCTTTCTTT	CASSQEHSGATEAFF	TRBJ1-1	-	TRBV4-2	-
TGTGCCAGCAGCTTAGGGCAGGCCTTCTACAATGAGCAGTTCTTC	CASSLGQAFYNEQFF	TRBJ2-1	-	TRBV7-3	-
TGTGCCAGCAGCTTGGAGGGCGGGAGGGCCTGGGAGACCCAGTACTTC	CASSLEGGRAWETQYF	TRBJ2-5	-	TRBV5-4	TRBD2